The present TCR beta chain was sequenced within a study of T-cell memory formation after mild COVID-19. The study, taken as a whole, reports: The study found contracting CD4+ clones mainly in CM and EM and contracting CD8+ clones in EMRA.

5'RACE primed from the constant segment yielded TCR alpha and TCR beta cDNA libraries bearing sample barcodes and UMIs. TCRdb itself ran the 5' RACE reads through MiXCR, one entry per CDR3 protein. The table lists 250,000 or so distinct CDR3 sequences, roughly 18% of them singletons, with 23% in the top ten. On this clonotype: Its specificity is unknown.

Trimming cost V 6 bases and J 7 bases, with 5 bases left between them. Per the germline V gene, CDR1 is KGHDR and CDR2 is SFDVKD. The CDR3 is made up of 11 amino acids. The J gene is TRBJ2-2, the V gene TRBV24-1, with D unresolved. The receptor's source is a man younger than 30 who had mild COVID-19 (a few samples of this study predate the infection). Cell type and time point are not known. Material: PBMCs or a T cell subset sorted from them (not recorded which). CDR3 protein: CATSLGGELFF. Written as DNA, the CDR3 is TGTGCCACCAGTCTGGGCGGGGAGCTGTTTTTT.